The 5 T cell receptor beta chains given below trace back to one sample, sequenced in a study of cytomegalovirus exposure and HLA in healthy donors. PCR employed 60 Vbeta and 13 Jbeta primers. This table comes from immunoSEQ multiplex PCR, and its TCRdb copy is limited to in-frame clones, with some not included. The repertoire holds under 200,000 clones, with roughly 76% as singletons. Material for sequencing was PBMCs. The receptors derive from a human donor in good health.

This clone was found a few times. The chain links TRBV4-3 to TRBJ1-1; D ambiguous. CDR1 and CDR2 from the germline V gene are LGHNA and YSLEER. The ends were cut back, 0 bases at V and 4 bases at J, with 9 bases in the middle. This CDR3 is built from 14 residues. The CDR3 sequence: CASSQDLRVTEAFF. The CDR3 DNA sequence: TGCGCCAGCAGCCAAGATCTCCGAGTCACTGAAGCTTTCTTT.

In regard to this clone: Other DNA sequences in this sample translate to the same CDR3. This chain joins TRBV19 and TRBJ2-1; the match to TRBD1 covers 8 bases. Per germline, CDR1 LNHDA and CDR2 SQIVND (reference sequence). The CDR3 consists of 14 residues. J gave up 3 bases and V 5 bases, and 3 bases lay outside the gene matches. The CDR3: CASSAGGDYNEQFF. DNA of the CDR3: TGTGCCAGTAGTGCAGGGGGCGACTACAATGAGCAGTTCTTC.

The rearrangement links TRBV2 to TRBJ1-2; 8 bases are a match to TRBD1. The CDR3 length is 15 residues. V was pared by 5 bases and J by 1 base, with 6 bases of the junction left unmatched. Germline V CDR1 and CDR2: SNHLY, FYNNEI. In nucleotides, the CDR3 is TGTGCCAGCAGTCTGGACAGGGACAATAACTATGGCTACACCTTC. Amino acid sequence: CASSLDRDNNYGYTF.

V is TRBV5-1 and J is TRBJ1-2; 7 nucleotides line up with TRBD1. J lost 3 bases, V lost 3 bases, and 5 bases had no gene match. CDR1 SGHRS and CDR2 YFSETQ come from the germline V gene. This CDR3 has 14 residues. This CDR3 is CASSSGTDYYGYTF. DNA for the CDR3: TGCGCCAGCAGCTCCGGGACAGACTACTATGGCTACACCTTC.

V usage is TRBV4-1 and J usage is TRBJ1-3, with unresolved D. This CDR3 region has 14 residues. Trimming shortened V by 6 bases and J by 4 bases, and 13 bases separated the two germline ends. Germline V CDR1 and CDR2: MGHRA, YSYEKL. Here the CDR3 reads CASRPGFIGNTIYF. The CDR3 nucleotides read TGCGCCAGCAGACCCGGGTTTATCGGAAACACCATATATTTT.